This T cell receptor beta chain comes out of a study of OX40 agonist ivuxolimab in advanced cancers. On the study more broadly: Ivuxolimab is an agonistic anti-OX40 (CD134) antibody, and patients were treated with it. Prior checkpoint blockade (anti-PD-1, anti-PD-L1 or anti-CTLA-4) was permitted; about 40% had it.

Germline CDR1 SGHNT, CDR2 YYREEE (reference sequence). Trimming pared 4 bases from V and 7 bases from J, leaving 14 bases between. CDR3 length equals 13 residues. The study's findings and limits: In CD8+ T cells, expanded clones were on average more numerous than in CD4+. Among the nonresponders, some also had low normalized T-cell clonal expansion.

TCRdb's copy holds only in-frame clones and misses some; the assay was immunoSEQ multiplex PCR. The sample contains approximately 82,000 clones, around 85% of which appear only once. As regards this clone: What it recognizes is unknown.

The input for sequencing was CD4+ or CD8+ T cells sorted from blood, taken in a trial of the OX40 agonist ivuxolimab. The rearrangement joins TRBV5-4 to TRBJ1-1, with D possibly matching TRBD1 (5 bases). The TCR originated in an adult with an advanced solid tumor such as melanoma, head and neck, liver or kidney cancer. As DNA, the CDR3 is TGTGCCAGCAGCCCGGGACCTGGAGGTGAAGCTTTCTTT. Protein: CASSPGPGGEAFF.